These T cell receptor beta chains were read from a single sample in a study of T cell repertoires in cytomegalovirus infection. TCRdb passed the reads through MiXCR, listing each CDR3 protein once. The sample records just under 550,000 distinct CDR3 sequences, around a quarter being singletons. The sequencing input was PBMCs. The receptors come from a human donor in good health (CMV status not recorded). Some clones in this sample may be carry-over from other donors' samples. Each CDR3 is given with its conserved first and last residue. The D gene is left open where the match is weak. Not all rows give a size; the values are once, few, many and, for expanded clones, a class.

>-|TRBV4-2|TRBJ1-6|16|-
TGTGCCAGCAGCCAAGAGGCGGGGAATCGAAATTCACCCCTCCACTTT
CASSQEAGNRNSPLHF
>few|TRBV6-2/TRBV6-3|TRBJ1-2|13|-
TGTGCCAGCATCGACGTGGGGGAATATGGCTACACCTTC
CASIDVGEYGYTF
>few|TRBV5-4|TRBJ2-6|16|-
TGTGCCAGCAGCTGGAGCAAGTCTACTGGGGCCAACGTCCTGACTTTC
CASSWSKSTGANVLTF
>many|TRBV7-8|TRBJ2-5|12|-
TGTGCCAGCGTCCGTGCCGAAGAGACCCAGTACTTC
CASVRAEETQYF
>-|TRBV5-1|TRBJ2-3|17|-
TGCGCCAGCAGCTTGGAAGGGGCGAAACCTAGCTCAGATACGCAGTATTTT
CASSLEGAKPSSDTQYF
>once|TRBV20-1|TRBJ2-1|19|-
TGCAGTGCTAGAGAGATAGGGGGCGGGAGGCCGAGCTCCTACAATGAGCAGTTCTTC
CSAREIGGGRPSSYNEQFF
>few|TRBV28|TRBJ2-5|14|TRBD1
TGTGCCAGCAGTTTCGGACAGGGAGTGGAGACCCAGTACTTC
CASSFGQGVETQYF
>-|TRBV12-3/TRBV12-4|TRBJ2-7|12|-
TGTGCCAGCAGTTTAGTTCAACTAGAGCAGTACTTC
CASSLVQLEQYF
>-|TRBV7-8|TRBJ2-5|16|TRBD2
TGTGCCAGCAGCTTAGCGCTAGCGGGGGAGGAAGAGACCCAGTACTTC
CASSLALAGEEETQYF
>few|TRBV18|TRBJ2-5|17|-
TGTGCCAGCTCACCACCTTCAGGGGCGGGGGTCTCAGAGACCCAGTACTTC
CASSPPSGAGVSETQYF
>-|TRBV6-5|TRBJ2-3|15|TRBD2
TGTGCCAGCAGTTCAACGGGAGGGATAACAGATACGCAGTATTTT
CASSSTGGITDTQYF
>-|TRBV27|TRBJ2-1|16|-
TGTGCCAGCAGTGACGGACTGCGTGCCCCCTATAATGAGCAGTTCTTC
CASSDGLRAPYNEQFF
>-|TRBV6-2/TRBV6-3|TRBJ1-5|14|-
TGTGCCAGCAGTTTAGCCAGCCTTAATCAGCCCCAGCATTTT
CASSLASLNQPQHF
>-|TRBV12-3/TRBV12-4|TRBJ1-2|14|-
TGTGCCAGCAATCCGGGCAGGAAAGTGAACGGCTACACCTTC
CASNPGRKVNGYTF
>-|TRBV20-1|TRBJ2-5|14|-
TGCAGTGCTGGGTCAGGGGCGGTTCAAGAGACCCAGTACTTC
CSAGSGAVQETQYF
>-|TRBV6-2/TRBV6-3|TRBJ2-1|16|TRBD2
TGTGCCAGCACCAGTACCCTAGCGGGAGTGGGCAATGAGCAGTTCTTC
CASTSTLAGVGNEQFF
>-|TRBV29-1|TRBJ1-1|12|TRBD1
TGCAGCGCCGGACAGGAGGAGACTGAAGCTTTCTTT
CSAGQEETEAFF
>few|TRBV11-2|TRBJ2-1|12|-
TGTGCCAGCAGCTTAGATAGGCTATGGCAGTTCTTC
CASSLDRLWQFF
>many|TRBV7-2|TRBJ2-3|16|-
TGTGCCAGCAGCTTAGAACCGGGGTTTCATACAGATACGCAGTATTTT
CASSLEPGFHTDTQYF
>-|TRBV6-6|TRBJ1-2|16|-
TGTGTCAGCAGTTACCGCCCGGCAGAGGCCAACTATGGCTACACCTTC
CVSSYRPAEANYGYTF
>few|TRBV29-1|TRBJ2-7|11|-
TGCAGCGCCCGGTGGAACTACGAGCAGTACTTC
CSARWNYEQYF
>-|TRBV4-1|TRBJ1-1|13|-
TGCGCCAGCAGCTCCCAGGGGTACACTGAAGCTTTCTTT
CASSSQGYTEAFF
>many|TRBV19|TRBJ2-1|12|-
TGTGCCAGTAGTATCGGACCAAATGAGCAGTTCTTC
CASSIGPNEQFF
>once|TRBV19|TRBJ1-6|18|-
TGTGCCAGTAGTACTAGACGGTCCAGAAGCACTCATAATTCACCCCTCCACTTT
CASSTRRSRSTHNSPLHF
>few|TRBV7-2|TRBJ2-7|15|TRBD2
TGTGCCAGCAGCTTAGAGACTAGCGGGAGCCACGAGCAGTACTTC
CASSLETSGSHEQYF
>-|TRBV12-3/TRBV12-4|TRBJ1-1|14|-
TGTGCCAGCAGGCGCGAGGGAAAAGGCTCTGAAGCTTTCTTT
CASRREGKGSEAFF
>-|TRBV7-2|TRBJ2-1|16|-
TGTGCCAGCAGCTTACGATCGGAGGCTGGTTCAGGTGAGCAGTTCTTC
CASSLRSEAGSGEQFF
>-|TRBV28|TRBJ2-1|15|TRBD2
TGTGCCAGCATCGAGAGCGGGGGTATAAACAATGAGCAGTTCTTC
CASIESGGINNEQFF
>many|TRBV7-2|TRBJ2-1|20|TRBD2
TGTGCCAGCAGCCGTCCCCCCCCGGGACTAGCGTCCAGCTCCTACAATGAGCAGTTCTTC
CASSRPPPGLASSSYNEQFF
>-|TRBV4-3|TRBJ2-2|14|-
TGCGCCAGCAGCCTCGGTCTGGACACCGGGGAGCTGTTTTTT
CASSLGLDTGELFF
>-|TRBV24-1|TRBJ2-3|13|-
TGTGCCACCAGTGATTTGCGCTGGAATACGCAGTATTTT
CATSDLRWNTQYF
>-|TRBV29-1|TRBJ2-1|10|-
TGCAGCGTTGTAGCGTTTGAGCAGTTCTTC
CSVVAFEQFF